The clone carrying this TCR beta chain was seen a handful of times. Its antigen is as yet unknown. The length of the CDR3 is 13 residues. Germline assignment: CDR1 LGHNT and CDR2 FRNRAP. V lost 8 bases and J 0 bases, leaving 10 bases between the germline ends. This sample stems from a study of T cell responses to AZD1222 COVID-19 vaccine. Background on the study: Second doses were pooled across both intervals (about 4 or about 12 weeks). General study results and limits: Spike was spanned by vaccine-associated CD4 TCRs, with dominance at 160-218 and 743-854.

Produced via immunoSEQ multiplex PCR; TCRdb's table is partial and in-frame only. The sample contains approximately 110,000 clones, 70% to 85% of which appear only once. The TCR was taken from an adult in good health. J is TRBJ2-5 and V is TRBV12-5; possible D gene TRBD1, 5 bases. The sample was peripheral blood, taken on day 0 of AZD1222 vaccination. The CDR3 DNA sequence: TGTGCTAGTAAGGACACGAACCAAGAGACCCAGTACTTC. This sequence encodes CASKDTNQETQYF.